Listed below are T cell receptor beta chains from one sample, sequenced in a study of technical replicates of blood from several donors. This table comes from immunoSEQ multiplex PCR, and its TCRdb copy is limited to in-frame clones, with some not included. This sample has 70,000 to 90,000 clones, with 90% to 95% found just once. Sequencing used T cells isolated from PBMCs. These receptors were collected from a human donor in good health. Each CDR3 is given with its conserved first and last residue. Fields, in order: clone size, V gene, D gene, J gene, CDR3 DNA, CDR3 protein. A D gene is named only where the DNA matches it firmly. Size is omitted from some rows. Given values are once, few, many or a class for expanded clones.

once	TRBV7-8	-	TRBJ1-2	TGTGCCAGCAGCTTGACGGAACAGACCTATGGCTACACCTTC	CASSLTEQTYGYTF
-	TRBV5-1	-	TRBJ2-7	TGCGCCAGCAGCTTACAGGGTACCTACGAGCAGTACTTC	CASSLQGTYEQYF
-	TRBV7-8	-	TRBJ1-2	TGTGCCAGCAGCCCAATGACAGGTGGAGTAGGCTACACCTTC	CASSPMTGGVGYTF
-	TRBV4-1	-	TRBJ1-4	TGCGCCAGCAGTCCGACTTCCTCCCATCTGTTTTTT	CASSPTSSHLFF
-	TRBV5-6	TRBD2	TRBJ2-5	TGTGCCAGCAGCTTGGTGTTGATGGCGGGGGGCCCGTACCAAGAGACCCAGTACTTC	CASSLVLMAGGPYQETQYF
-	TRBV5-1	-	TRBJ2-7	TGCGCCAGCAGCTTGACTGACAGATTCTACGAGCAGTACTTC	CASSLTDRFYEQYF
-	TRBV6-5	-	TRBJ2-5	TGTGCCAGCAGTTATACGAGGGAAGAGACCCAGTACTTC	CASSYTREETQYF
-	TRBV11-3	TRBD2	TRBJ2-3	TGTGCCAGCAGCCGTCGAGGGAGGGACGATACGCAGTATTTT	CASSRRGRDDTQYF
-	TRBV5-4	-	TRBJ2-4	TGTGCCAGCAGCTCTGTCGGGGGTCGGAACATTCAGTACTTC	CASSSVGGRNIQYF
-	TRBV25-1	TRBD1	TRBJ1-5	TGTGCCAGCAGTGAACTCAGGGGGCAGTACAATCAGCCCCAGCATTTT	CASSELRGQYNQPQHF
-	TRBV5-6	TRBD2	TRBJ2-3	TGTGCCAGCAGCTCAAGAGAAAAGAGGCTAGCGGACACGCAGTATTTT	CASSSREKRLADTQYF
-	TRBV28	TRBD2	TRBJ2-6	TGTGCCAGCAGGGGAACTAGCGGAGCCGGTTCGGGGGCCAACGTCCTGACTTTC	CASRGTSGAGSGANVLTF
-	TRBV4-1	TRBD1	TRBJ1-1	TGCGCCAGCAGCCAAGTCCCGGGACAGGGGAGTGAAGCTTTCTTT	CASSQVPGQGSEAFF
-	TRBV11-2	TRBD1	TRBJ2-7	TGTGCCAGCAGTTTAGGTAGGGACAGGGGCAGATACGAGCAGTACTTC	CASSLGRDRGRYEQYF
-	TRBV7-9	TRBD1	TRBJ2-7	TGTGCCAGCAGCTTAGAGACAGGGGTAAAATCCTACGAGCAGTACTTC	CASSLETGVKSYEQYF
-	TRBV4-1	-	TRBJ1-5	TGCGCCAGCAGCCAAATGGGGCGGGGGTCCAATCAGCCCCAGCATTTT	CASSQMGRGSNQPQHF
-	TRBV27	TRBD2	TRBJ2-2	TGTGCCAGCCTCCCTGGTTGGGGGAGGGAATACACCGGGGAGCTGTTTTTT	CASLPGWGREYTGELFF
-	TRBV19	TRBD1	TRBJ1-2	TGTGCCACCACCCGGGACAGGGTCGACCCTAACTATGGCTACACCTTC	CATTRDRVDPNYGYTF
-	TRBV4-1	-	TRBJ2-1	TGCGCCAGCAGCCCCACAGGGTCGCCTTCGTACAATGAGCAGTTCTTC	CASSPTGSPSYNEQFF
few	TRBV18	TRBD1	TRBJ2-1	TGTGCCAGCTCACCAGGGACAGGGAGAAATGAGCAGTTCTTC	CASSPGTGRNEQFF
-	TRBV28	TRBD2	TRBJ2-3	TGTGCCAGCAGTTTAGTCCCTTCGACTAGCGTCGGGGTAGATACGCAGTATTTT	CASSLVPSTSVGVDTQYF
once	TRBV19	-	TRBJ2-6	TGTGCCAGTTTAGGGGTTTGGGGGCCACTCTCTGGGGCCAACGTCCTGACTTTC	CASLGVWGPLSGANVLTF
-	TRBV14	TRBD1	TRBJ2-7	TGTGCCAGCAGCCACCTACCGGGACAGGGGACTTACGAGCAGTACTTC	CASSHLPGQGTYEQYF
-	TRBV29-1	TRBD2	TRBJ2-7	TGCAGCGTTGGGATGGTTAGCGGGATCTACGAGCAGTACTTC	CSVGMVSGIYEQYF
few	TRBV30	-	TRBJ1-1	TGTGCCTGGAGTGAGCAATGGACTGAAGCTTTCTTT	CAWSEQWTEAFF
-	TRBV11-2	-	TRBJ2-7	TGTGCCAGCAGCCGCGAGGTAGCGGCCTACGAGCAGTACTTC	CASSREVAAYEQYF
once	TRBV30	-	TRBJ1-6	TGTGCCTGGAGTGCCCGACAGGCCAGATCCTATAATTCACCCCTCCACTTT	CAWSARQARSYNSPLHF
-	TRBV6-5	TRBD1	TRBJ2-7	TGTGCCAGCATCCTAAGACAGGGGGCGCGGAACGAGCAGTACTTC	CASILRQGARNEQYF